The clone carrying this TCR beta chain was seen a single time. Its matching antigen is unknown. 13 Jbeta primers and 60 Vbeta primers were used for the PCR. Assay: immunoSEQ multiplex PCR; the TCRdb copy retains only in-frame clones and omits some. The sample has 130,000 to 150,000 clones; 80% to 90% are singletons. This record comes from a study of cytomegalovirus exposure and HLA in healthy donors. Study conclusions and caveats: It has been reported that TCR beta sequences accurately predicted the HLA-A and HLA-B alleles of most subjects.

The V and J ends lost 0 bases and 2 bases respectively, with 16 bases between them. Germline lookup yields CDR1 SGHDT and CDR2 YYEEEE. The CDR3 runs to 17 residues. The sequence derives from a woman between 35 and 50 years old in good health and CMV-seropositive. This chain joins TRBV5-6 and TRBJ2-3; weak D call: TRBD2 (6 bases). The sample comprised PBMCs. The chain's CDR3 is CASSLDLGGIVTDTQYF. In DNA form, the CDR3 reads TGTGCCAGCAGCTTGGATCTGGGGGGTATTGTCACAGATACGCAGTATTTT.